This TCR beta chain was retrieved from a study of blood T cells in healthy people across ages. Study-wide findings and caveats: Researchers deemed the diversity estimates from one million T cells underestimates. It was not known whether donors were CMV positive (a possible confounder of expanded clonotype changes).

Combining a sample-barcoded 5' primer with a J-beta primer mix, a second PCR ran for roughly 7 to 12 cycles. Each TCR beta cDNA got a 12-nucleotide random molecular identifier. TCRdb processed the 5' RACE reads anew with MiXCR; each CDR3 protein has one entry. Here the sample spans around 1,000,000 distinct CDR3 sequences, 20% to 25% being singletons. This clonotype was counted between two and nine times. The antigen remains unidentified. The germline V gene encodes CDR1 KGHSH and CDR2 LQKENI. The CDR3 consists of 14 residues. Losses at the gene ends were 3 bases for V and 5 bases for J; bases not matched to a gene: 3. Another study also made use of these data, one on T cells of mothers and their children. That source notes: Not a single persistent microchimeric T cell clone was detected.

The sequenced sample was blood. J is TRBJ2-1 and V is TRBV18; 8 bases agree with TRBD1. The receptor comes from a girl aged 2-10 years in good health. The CDR3 coding sequence is TGTGCCAGCTCACCCCAGACAGGGGACAATGAGCAGTTCTTC. It translates to CASSPQTGDNEQFF.